This TCR beta chain is from a study of T cell responses to AZD1222 COVID-19 vaccine. V was clipped by 6 bases and J by 4 bases; unmatched bases: 5. The CDR3 covers 13 residues. Details on this clone: Its matching antigen is unknown.

Regarding the study as a whole: Repertoire sampling happened only post peak T cell response.

Generated by immunoSEQ multiplex PCR, the TCRdb table keeps only in-frame clones and is missing some. The table records approximately 84,000 clones, approximately 91% of them present only once. V is TRBV12-3 or TRBV12-4 and J is TRBJ1-2; 7 bases are a match to TRBD1. This clonotype was sampled from an adult in good health. Sequenced here: peripheral blood, sampled on day 0 of AZD1222 vaccination. The CDR3 DNA reads as TGTGCCAGCAGGCAGGGGGGGACCTATGGCTACACCTTC. Translation: CASRQGGTYGYTF.